This entry lists 22 T cell receptor beta chains sequenced from one sample in a study of PD-L1 blockade in urothelial cancer. The repertoire was sequenced with immunoSEQ multiplex PCR; TCRdb's copy has only in-frame clones and lacks some. The repertoire holds roughly 32,000 clones, with about nine tenths as singletons. The sample's time point: peripheral blood 6 weeks after treatment start. This material consisted of PBMCs, taken around atezolizumab (anti-PD-L1) treatment. The receptors derive from a man aged 80 or over with urothelial cancer.

J is TRBJ1-1 and V is TRBV7-6; 7 bases fit TRBD1. The V segment lost 0 bases and the J segment 2 bases; nucleotides outside the gene matches: 6. CDR3 length equals 16 residues. Germline V gene data show CDR1 as SGHVS and CDR2 as FNYEAQ. The CDR3 is CASSLATTGYNTEAFF. In DNA form, the CDR3 reads TGTGCCAGCAGCTTAGCCACGACAGGGTATAACACTGAAGCTTTCTTT.

The CDR3 sequence: CASSALAEGFYNEQFF. CDR3 nucleotides: TGTGCCAGCAGCGCACTAGCGGAGGGCTTCTACAATGAGCAGTTCTTC. J is TRBJ2-1 and V is TRBV9; 8 bases map to TRBD2. The length of the CDR3 is 16 residues. V shed 3 bases, J shed 3 bases, and the junction held 8 bases outside the gene matches. Germline V gene sequence: CDR1 SGDLS, CDR2 YYNGEE.

V gene TRBV19 combines with J gene TRBJ2-4; 9 bases are shared with TRBD1. The CDR3 extends over 14 amino acids. V was clipped by 4 bases and J by 6 bases; unmatched bases: 4. Germline loops: CDR1 LNHDA, CDR2 SQIVND (reference sequence). Here the CDR3 reads CASSSTGGVNIQYF. The CDR3 nucleotides read TGTGCCAGTAGTAGTACAGGGGGCGTAAACATTCAGTACTTC. Drawing the rest from reference TRBV19 and TRBJ2-4, the complete variable domain is DGGITQSPKYLFRKEGQNVTLSCEQNLNHDAMYWYRQDPGQGLRLIYYSQIVNDFQKGDIAEGYSVSREKKESFPLTVTSAQKNPTAFYLCASSSTGGVNIQYFGAGTRLSVL.

The chain couples TRBV27 to TRBJ2-1; a possible D gene is TRBD1 (6 bases). The CDR3 loop spans 18 amino acids. The germline gives CDR1 MNHEY, CDR2 SMNVEV (reference sequence). The ends were cut back, 6 bases at V and 0 bases at J, with 21 bases in the middle. The CDR3 here is CASSRRPNRAASYNEQFF. In DNA, the CDR3 is TGTGCCAGCAGCCGCAGGCCGAACAGGGCCGCCTCCTACAATGAGCAGTTCTTC.

V gene TRBV28 combines with J gene TRBJ2-7, with 8 bases aligning to TRBD2. CDR1 MDHEN and CDR2 SYDVKM come from the germline V gene. After removal of 4 bases from V and 2 bases from J, the junction contained 7 bases not matched to a gene. The CDR3 extends over 15 amino acids. The CDR3 loop is CASSSLRGATYEQYF. CDR3 nucleotides: TGTGCCAGCAGTTCCCTGCGGGGGGCCACCTACGAGCAGTACTTC.

V gene TRBV27 combines with J gene TRBJ2-7; 7 nucleotides line up with TRBD2. The CDR3 has 15 residues. Germline loops: CDR1 MNHEY, CDR2 SMNVEV (reference sequence). The V gene end was trimmed by 2 bases and the J gene end by 4 bases; junction bases not matched to a gene: 8. Here the CDR3 DNA reads TGTGCCAGCAGTTTAAAGTCTAGCGGAACTTACGAGCAGTACTTC. This translates into CASSLKSSGTYEQYF.

The chain joins TRBV28 to TRBJ2-1; 10 bases line up with TRBD1. The CDR3 has 16 amino acids. The germline gives CDR1 MDHEN, CDR2 SYDVKM. The junction had 9 bases not matched to a gene; V was cut back by 4 bases and J by 6 bases. CDR3 in amino acids: CASSSWGTGAANEQFF. The CDR3 region has the DNA TGTGCCAGCAGTTCGTGGGGGACAGGGGCGGCCAATGAGCAGTTCTTC.

The rearrangement links TRBV10-2 to TRBJ2-2, with TRBD1 as a possible D gene (5 bases). This CDR3 is built from 15 residues. The germline gives CDR1 WSHSY, CDR2 SAAADI. V gave up 4 bases and J gave up 5 bases, with 14 bases separating them. CDR3 sequence (DNA): TGCGCCAGCAGTGTAGGCAGGGAAGTTACCGGGGAGCTGTTTTTT. It is translated as CASSVGREVTGELFF.

The CDR3 loop is CASSGRAKETQYF. CDR3 sequence (DNA): TGTGCCAGCAGCGGGAGGGCAAAAGAGACCCAGTACTTC. This chain connects TRBV7-9 to TRBJ2-5; 7 positions match TRBD2. V lost 5 bases, J lost 3 bases, and 3 bases stayed unmatched. This CDR3 spans 13 amino acids. The germline V gene encodes CDR1 SEHNR and CDR2 FQNEAQ (reference sequence).

V gene TRBV27 combines with J gene TRBJ2-5; D may be TRBD1 (7 bases). Per germline, CDR1 MNHEY and CDR2 SMNVEV (reference sequence). Trimming pared 0 bases from V and 5 bases from J, leaving 16 bases between. There are 16 residues in the CDR3. The CDR3 nucleotides read TGTGCCAGCAGTTTATCGAGACAGGGTCGGGGGGAGACCCAGTACTTC. As protein: CASSLSRQGRGETQYF.

The chain combines TRBV27 with TRBJ2-5; D may be TRBD1 (5 bases). V shed 0 bases and J shed 0 bases, with 14 bases lying between them. The length of the CDR3 is 17 residues. In germline, CDR1 is MNHEY, CDR2 SMNVEV (reference sequence). CDR3 loop: CASSLSSPRAYQETQYF. CDR3 in DNA: TGTGCCAGCAGTTTATCAAGTCCCAGGGCCTACCAAGAGACCCAGTACTTC.

This chain uses TRBV2 with TRBJ2-4, with 9 positions matching TRBD1. The CDR3 is 16 amino acids. CDR1 SNHLY and CDR2 FYNNEI come from the germline V gene. J lost 2 bases, V lost 4 bases, and 6 bases had no gene match. This chain's CDR3 is CASSVTGGSTKNIQYF. CDR3 sequence (DNA): TGTGCCAGCAGTGTGACAGGGGGTTCAACCAAAAACATTCAGTACTTC.

This chain uses TRBV15 with TRBJ2-2, with TRBD1 as a possible D gene (5 bases). Germline loops: CDR1 LNHNV, CDR2 YYDKDF (reference sequence). The CDR3 spans 17 residues. V was clipped by 0 bases and J by 0 bases, with 11 bases between them. CDR3 loop: CATSRDMQGPNTGELFF. In DNA, the CDR3 is TGTGCCACCAGCAGAGATATGCAGGGCCCGAACACCGGGGAGCTGTTTTTT.

The chain combines TRBV6-6 with TRBJ2-5; TRBD1 matches at 11 bases. The CDR3 covers 15 residues. V lost 4 bases to trimming and J lost 5 bases; unmatched junction nucleotides: 6. Germline CDR1 reads MNHNY; CDR2 reads SVGAGI (reference sequence). CDR3 DNA sequence: TGTGCCAGCAGTTTCCCCGGACAGGGGGCCGAGACCCAGTACTTC. This encodes CASSFPGQGAETQYF.

The chain recombines TRBV7-2 with TRBJ2-5; the match to TRBD1 covers 7 bases. The length of the CDR3 is 16 residues. Germline V gives CDR1 SGHTA, CDR2 FQGNSA. With 5 bases clipped from V and 1 base from J, the junction kept 10 bases outside the gene matches. The CDR3: CASSTHSAGGQETQYF. For the CDR3, the DNA is TGTGCCAGCAGCACCCACTCGGCAGGGGGCCAAGAGACCCAGTACTTC.

The chain carries TRBV7-7 and TRBJ2-5; the match to TRBD2 covers 7 bases. Germline CDR1 SSHAT, CDR2 FNYEAQ (reference sequence). The V segment lost 3 bases and the J segment 3 bases; nucleotides outside the gene matches: 4. The CDR3 spans 14 residues. This chain's CDR3 is CASSLVAGEETQYF. The CDR3 DNA follows: TGTGCCAGCAGCTTGGTCGCGGGAGAAGAGACCCAGTACTTC.

This clone appeared once. The genes are TRBV19 and TRBJ1-5, with 8 nucleotides matching TRBD1. V was clipped by 10 bases and J by 7 bases; unmatched bases: 9. This CDR3 contains 13 residues. CDR1 LNHDA and CDR2 SQIVND come from the germline V gene (reference sequence). This CDR3 reads CATNDRGGQPQHF. The CDR3 nucleotides read TGTGCCACAAACGACAGGGGAGGCCAGCCCCAGCATTTT.

The chain carries TRBV12-5 and TRBJ2-3; TRBD2 might be the D (6 bases). Trimming pared 5 bases from V and 4 bases from J, leaving 16 bases between. This CDR3 is 15 amino acids long. Looked up from germline, CDR1 is LGHNT and CDR2 is FRNRAP. CDR3 residues: CASGPLTSAADTQYF. In DNA form, the CDR3 reads TGTGCTAGTGGTCCGCTGACTAGTGCGGCAGATACGCAGTATTTT.

This chain joins TRBV5-4 and TRBJ2-4; TRBD1 agrees at 7 bases. The V and J ends lost 0 bases and 6 bases, in that order; junction bases with no gene match: 12. This CDR3 contains 17 residues. CDR1 and CDR2 from the germline V gene are SGHNT and YYREEE (reference sequence). This chain's CDR3 is CASSLAPNTGVGNIQYF. CDR3 nucleotide sequence: TGTGCCAGCAGCTTGGCCCCTAACACAGGGGTGGGAAACATTCAGTACTTC.

This clone has just one count. The CDR3 sequence is CASSLVGGVYYEQYF. DNA of the CDR3: TGTGCCAGCAGCTTAGTTGGGGGGGTCTACTACGAGCAGTACTTC. The rearrangement uses TRBV11-2 and TRBJ2-7; 7 bases match TRBD2. Germline V gene sequence: CDR1 SGHAT, CDR2 FQNNGV. The CDR3 has 15 residues. The ends lost 1 base at V and 3 bases at J; junction bases unmatched: 6. Complete variable domain (other parts from reference TRBV11-2 and TRBJ2-7): EAGVAQSPRYKIIEKRQSVAFWCNPISGHATLYWYQQILGQGPKLLIQFQNNGVVDDSQLPKDRFSAERLKGVDSTLKIQPAKLEDSAVYLCASSLVGGVYYEQYFGPGTRLTVT.

The rearrangement links TRBV30 to TRBJ1-4; 9 positions agree with TRBD1. V shed 3 bases, J shed 7 bases, and the junction held 6 bases outside the gene matches. Germline CDR1 GTSNPN, CDR2 SVGIG (reference sequence). This CDR3 has 14 residues. In DNA, the CDR3 is TGTGCCTGGAGCACAGGGGGCTTAGGTGAAAAACTGTTTTTT. Translated, it gives CAWSTGGLGEKLFF. Variable domain in full (rest from reference TRBV30 and TRBJ1-4): SQTIHQWPATLVQPVGSPLSLECTVEGTSNPNLYWYRQAAGRGLQLLFYSVGIGQISSEVPQNLSASRPQDRQFILSSKKLLLSDSGFYLCAWSTGGLGEKLFFGSGTQLSVL.

The chain has TRBV5-1 and TRBJ2-7; 8 positions match TRBD2. Germline V gene lookup returns CDR1 SGHRS and CDR2 YFSETQ. The CDR3 consists of 14 residues. The ends lost 4 bases at V and 2 bases at J; junction bases unmatched: 5. The CDR3 reads CASSPAGAAYEQYF. Written as DNA, the CDR3 is TGCGCCAGCAGCCCAGCGGGAGCGGCCTACGAGCAGTACTTC.